The TCR beta chain described here comes from a study of blood T cell repertoires in COVID-19. About the study: The cDNA or gDNA used as material had been derived from T cells, B-cell-depleted T cells, or PBMCs.

Study processing details: Amplification of reference gene primers provided the estimated nucleated cell counts. This table comes from immunoSEQ multiplex PCR, and its TCRdb copy is limited to in-frame clones, with some not included. For V, J and clone size, that table is used; D and trimming come from the DNA. The data contain hundreds of thousands of clones, 75% to 90% of them singletons. Sequenced: peripheral blood. This TCR was sampled from a woman younger than 35 with acute or convalescent COVID-19.

The CDR3 region has the DNA TGTGCCAGCAAGGAGGGGCTAGCGGGGGGTGAAGCCTACAATGAGCAGTTCTTC. Translated: CASKEGLAGGEAYNEQFF. The J gene is TRBJ2-1, the V gene TRBV2; 11 bases are a match to TRBD2. The CDR3 totals 18 residues. Germline V gene data show CDR1 as SNHLY and CDR2 as FYNNEI. V shed 7 bases and J 2 bases; nucleotides not matched to a gene: 13. Full variable domain (remainder filled in from reference TRBV2 and TRBJ2-1): EPEVTQTPSHQVTQMGQEVILRCVPISNHLYFYWYRQILGQKVEFLVSFYNNEISEKSEIFDDQFSVERPDGSNFTLKIRSTKLEDSAMYFCASKEGLAGGEAYNEQFFGPGTRLTVL.